Each of the 7 T cell receptor beta chains below was sequenced from the same sample in a study of blood T cell repertoires in COVID-19. This table comes from immunoSEQ multiplex PCR, and its TCRdb copy is limited to in-frame clones, with some not included. The repertoire holds 150,000 or so clones, with 80% as singletons. Sample: PBMCs or T cells enriched from blood (not recorded which). The origin of the receptors is a man in his forties who had recovered from COVID-19.

This chain uses TRBV18 with TRBJ1-1; 9 bases align to TRBD1. This CDR3 spans 15 amino acids. The germline gives CDR1 KGHSH, CDR2 LQKENI. J was trimmed by 11 bases and V by 2 bases; bases with no gene match: 12. The CDR3 nucleotides read TGTGCCAGCTCACCAAACCCACAGGGGGCTATAGTGGCTTTCTTT. Translated: CASSPNPQGAIVAFF.

V usage is TRBV5-1 and J usage is TRBJ1-5, with TRBD1 matching 8 bases. V trimming: 4 bases; J trimming: 0 bases; junction bases outside the gene matches: 12. The CDR3 is 18 amino acids. In germline, CDR1 is SGHRS, CDR2 YFSETQ. The CDR3 DNA sequence: TGCGCCAGCAGCGGAGCCGGACAGGGCGAGCCTAGCAATCAGCCCCAGCATTTT. Amino acids: CASSGAGQGEPSNQPQHF.

The chain recombines TRBV10-2 with TRBJ2-1, with a tentative D call TRBD2 (6 bases). Germline V gene sequence: CDR1 WSHSY, CDR2 SAAADI. Trimming took off 3 bases at V and 3 bases at J, with 15 bases between the two ends. The CDR3 totals 16 residues. CDR3 amino acids: CASSEYRDWNYNEQFF. CDR3 nucleotides: TGCGCCAGCAGTGAATACCGGGACTGGAACTACAATGAGCAGTTCTTC.

The J gene is TRBJ1-6, the V gene TRBV30; D may be TRBD1 (5 bases). Trimming removed 8 bases at V and 7 bases at J, with 15 bases between. From germline, CDR1 is GTSNPN and CDR2 SVGIG (reference sequence). CDR3 length: 13 residues. The CDR3 DNA sequence: TGTGCCGGGGACGGAGGATTAAATTCACCCCTCCACTTT. It codes for CAGDGGLNSPLHF.

This chain uses TRBV7-9 with TRBJ2-7; 8 bases align to TRBD2. The CDR3 covers 13 residues. With 5 bases clipped from V and 4 bases from J, the junction kept 4 bases outside the gene matches. Germline V gene data show CDR1 as SEHNR and CDR2 as FQNEAQ (reference sequence). CDR3 DNA: TGTGCCAGCAGCGCAGCGGGGGCGTACGAGCAGTACTTC. It specifies CASSAAGAYEQYF.

A note on this clone: Other DNA sequences in the sample encode the same CDR3. The rearrangement uses TRBV2 and TRBJ2-3; 12 nucleotides align to TRBD2. This CDR3 region has 17 residues. Germline V gene data show CDR1 as SNHLY and CDR2 as FYNNEI. The trim removed 5 bases at V and 0 bases at J, leaving 6 bases unmatched. The DNA for the CDR3 is TGTGCCAGCAGTCGATGGACTAGCGGGACTAGCACAGATACGCAGTATTTT. As protein: CASSRWTSGTSTDTQYF. Variable domain in full (rest from reference TRBV2 and TRBJ2-3): EPEVTQTPSHQVTQMGQEVILRCVPISNHLYFYWYRQILGQKVEFLVSFYNNEISEKSEIFDDQFSVERPDGSNFTLKIRSTKLEDSAMYFCASSRWTSGTSTDTQYFGPGTRLTVL.

There are a few counts of this clone. The DNA for the CDR3 is TGTGCCAGCAGTGAGTGGGACAGTAGCAATCAGCCCCAGCATTTT. This gives the protein CASSEWDSSNQPQHF. The gene calls are TRBV2 and TRBJ1-5; 7 bases align to TRBD1. The CDR3 runs to 15 residues. Germline CDR1 is SNHLY and CDR2 is FYNNEI. With V trimmed by 3 bases and J by 0 bases, 2 bases remained unmatched. Supplemented by reference TRBV2 and TRBJ1-5, the full variable domain reads EPEVTQTPSHQVTQMGQEVILRCVPISNHLYFYWYRQILGQKVEFLVSFYNNEISEKSEIFDDQFSVERPDGSNFTLKIRSTKLEDSAMYFCASSEWDSSNQPQHFGDGTRLSIL.